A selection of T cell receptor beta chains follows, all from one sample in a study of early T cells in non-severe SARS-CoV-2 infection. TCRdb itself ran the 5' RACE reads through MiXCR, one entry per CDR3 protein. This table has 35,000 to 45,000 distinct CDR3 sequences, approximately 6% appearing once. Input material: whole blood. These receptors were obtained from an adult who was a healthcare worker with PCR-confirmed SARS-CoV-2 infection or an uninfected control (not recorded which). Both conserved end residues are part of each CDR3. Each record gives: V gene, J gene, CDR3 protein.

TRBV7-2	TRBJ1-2	CASSNRAITDSNYGYTF
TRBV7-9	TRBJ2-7	CASSSDVNEQYF
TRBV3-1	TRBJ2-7	CASSHGTMTYEQYF
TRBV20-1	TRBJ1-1	CSASRGGYNTEAFF
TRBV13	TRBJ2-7	CASSPGQGSYEQYF
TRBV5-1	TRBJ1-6	CASSLTGADSPLHF
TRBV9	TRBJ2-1	CASSSGKNEQFF
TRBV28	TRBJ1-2	CASSLVGMPYGYTF
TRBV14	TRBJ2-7	CASSQDGRTPYEQYF
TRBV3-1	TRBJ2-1	CASSHYLQGTPHNEQFF
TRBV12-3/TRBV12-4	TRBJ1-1	CASSLSTENTEAFF
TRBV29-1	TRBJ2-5	CSAKPDTQETQYF
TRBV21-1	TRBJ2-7	CASSPRDSISYEQYF
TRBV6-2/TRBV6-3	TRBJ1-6	CASSYAKDRISPLHF
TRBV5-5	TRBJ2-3	CASSSVGAASTDTQYF
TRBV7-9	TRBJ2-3	CASSPPQTGFSTDTQYF
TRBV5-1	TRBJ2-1	CASSLDLGEDEQFF
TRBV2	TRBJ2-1	CASSEEGHRQFF
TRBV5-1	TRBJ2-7	CASSTRDRGRDEQYF
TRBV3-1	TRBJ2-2	CASGEGRGELFF
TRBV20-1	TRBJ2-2	CSARGSVGRSTGELFF
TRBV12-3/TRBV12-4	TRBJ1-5	CASSWDRGNQPQHF
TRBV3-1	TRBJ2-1	CASSLLAKRGGLNEQFF
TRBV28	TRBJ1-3	CASRRDRVSGNTIYF
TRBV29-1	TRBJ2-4	CSVNLGTAKNIQYF
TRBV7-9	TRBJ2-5	CASSLAGASGQETQYF
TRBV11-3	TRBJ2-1	CASSSRQGAYNEQFF
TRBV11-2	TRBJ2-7	CASSFYPYEQYF
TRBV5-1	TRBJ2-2	CASFQGNTGELFF
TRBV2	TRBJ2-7	CASSERGLAVYEQYF
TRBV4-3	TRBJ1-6	CASSQAFGVNSPLHF